The next 21 T cell receptor beta chains were all read from a single sample in a study of regulatory T cells in long-lasting Graves disease. To make TCR beta libraries, researchers used iRepertoire HTBI primers and Arm-PCR of CDR3 regions. Each CDR3 protein is one row after TCRdb ran MiXCR on the multiplex PCR reads. The sample has around 230,000 distinct CDR3 sequences, approximately 20% seen once. As to time point: newly diagnosed GD, antithyroid drugs for less than 3 months. With RNA extracted from PBMCs as input, the TCR library was made. This sample comprised peripheral blood mononuclear cells (PBMCs), obtained at new diagnosis, from a patient treated with antithyroid drugs. The receptors stem from a female donor with Graves disease.

This clonotype was counted many times. The chain combines TRBV24-1 with TRBJ1-5; possibly TRBD1 for D (5 bases). V lost 1 base, J lost 7 bases, and 10 bases lay in between. This CDR3 has 14 residues. Germline CDR1 is KGHDR and CDR2 is SFDVKD. DNA of the CDR3: TGTGCCACCAGTGATTTTTCAGGGTCACAGCCCCAGCATTTT. It codes for CATSDFSGSQPQHF.

This clonotype was recorded many times. The chain joins TRBV7-2 to TRBJ2-1; 11 bases fit TRBD2. V shed 3 bases and J 6 bases; nucleotides not matched to a gene: 4. This CDR3 has 15 residues. The germline V gene encodes CDR1 SGHTA and CDR2 FQGNSA. Here the CDR3 reads CASSFSGRASNEQFF. CDR3 nucleotides: TGTGCCAGCAGCTTTAGCGGGAGGGCCTCCAATGAGCAGTTCTTC.

This clonotype was seen many times. The chain joins TRBV12-3 or TRBV12-4 to TRBJ2-3; no clear D. Between the trimmed V and J ends, which lost 2 bases and 6 bases, there was a span of 9 bases. This CDR3 region has 13 residues. CDR3 region: CASSLTRSDTQYF. The CDR3 region has the DNA TGTGCCAGCAGTTTAACCAGGTCTGATACGCAGTATTTT.

This clonotype was seen ten or more times. In DNA, the CDR3 is TGCAGCGTTGAGGAAAGACTAGGGGTGACAGATACGCAGTATTTT. Translating gives CSVEERLGVTDTQYF. The chain couples TRBV29-1 to TRBJ2-3, with a tentative D call TRBD2 (6 bases). In germline, CDR1 is SQVTM, CDR2 ANQGSEA. The CDR3 contains 15 residues. V shed 3 bases and J shed 3 bases, with 16 bases lying between them.

This clonotype was recorded at least ten times. The V gene is TRBV28, the J gene TRBJ2-1; D uncertain. This CDR3 contains 11 residues. V lost 6 bases, J lost 10 bases, and 10 bases lay in between. Germline V lookup: CDR1 MDHEN, CDR2 SYDVKM. The CDR3 is CASSRTIEQFF. DNA for the CDR3: TGTGCCAGCAGCAGGACGATCGAGCAGTTCTTC.

This clonotype was seen many times. This chain joins TRBV20-1 and TRBJ2-1; either TRBD1 or TRBD2 may supply D (5 bases each). CDR3 length equals 17 residues. The germline V and J ends were trimmed by 0 bases and 1 base, with 16 bases remaining between them. CDR1 and CDR2 (germline): DFQATT, SNEGSKA (reference sequence). In DNA form, the CDR3 reads TGCAGTGCTAGAGATCGGGACCCCGATAGGTCCTACAATGAGCAGTTCTTC. The encoded protein is CSARDRDPDRSYNEQFF.

This clonotype has more than one count but fewer than ten. A read error may explain this, as a much larger clone is one base away. The V gene is TRBV12-3 or TRBV12-4, the J gene TRBJ2-7; 8 bases line up with TRBD2. The V gene end was trimmed by 7 bases and the J gene end by 3 bases; junction bases not matched to a gene: 11. There are 15 residues in the CDR3. CDR3 DNA sequence: TGTGCCAGCACCGGGGGGGAGGGAGCATTCTACGAGCAGTACTTC. Its protein product is CASTGGEGAFYEQYF.

This chain joins TRBV7-3 and TRBJ2-1; 8 nucleotides align to TRBD2. Per germline, CDR1 SGHTA and CDR2 FQGTGA. This CDR3 is 15 amino acids long. The V gene end was trimmed by 4 bases and the J gene end by 7 bases; junction bases not matched to a gene: 9. This CDR3 reads CASSSQGLGGNEQFF. The CDR3 bases are TGTGCCAGCAGCTCACAGGGACTAGGGGGGAATGAGCAGTTCTTC.

This clonotype was observed a few times. The chain combines TRBV2 with TRBJ1-2; perhaps TRBD1 as D (5 bases). V shed 6 bases and J shed 6 bases, with 14 bases lying between them. The CDR3 has 13 residues. CDR1 is SNHLY and CDR2 is FYNNEI in the germline V gene. The CDR3 region is CASRRDSGNGYTF. In DNA, the CDR3 is TGTGCCAGCAGACGGGACTCCGGGAATGGCTACACCTTC.

This clonotype was recorded many times. This chain connects TRBV24-1 to TRBJ2-2; 8 nucleotides line up with TRBD1. V shed 1 base, J shed 3 bases, and the junction held 6 bases outside the gene matches. CDR1 KGHDR and CDR2 SFDVKD come from the germline V gene. This CDR3 is 17 amino acids long. CDR3 in amino acids: CATSDFRQGAYTGELFF. In DNA, the CDR3 is TGTGCCACCAGTGATTTTAGGCAGGGGGCCTACACCGGGGAGCTGTTTTTT.

This clonotype was seen many times. The V gene is TRBV27, the J gene TRBJ1-4; the D gene is possibly TRBD1 (5 bases). There are 14 residues in the CDR3. Trimming removed 3 bases from V and 8 bases from J, with 13 bases in between. The germline V gene has CDR1 MNHEY and CDR2 SMNVEV (reference sequence). In nucleotides, the CDR3 is TGTGCCAGCAGTTTTACAGGCGGAAACGAAAAACTGTTTTTT. This gives the protein CASSFTGGNEKLFF.

This clonotype appeared many times. The chain uses TRBV12-3 or TRBV12-4 and TRBJ2-7, with a possible D match to TRBD2 (6 bases). The V and J ends lost 3 bases and 3 bases respectively, with 21 bases between them. The CDR3 is 17 residues long. This CDR3 reads CASSFGDRLTGGYEQYF. The CDR3 DNA is TGTGCCAGCAGTTTCGGAGATCGACTTACCGGGGGCTACGAGCAGTACTTC.

This clonotype occurred many times. This rearrangement joins TRBV7-2 to TRBJ2-1; D remains unclear. Germline CDR1 reads SGHTA; CDR2 reads FQGNSA. The CDR3 sequence is 15 residues long. The V end lost 1 base, the J end lost 8 bases, and 15 bases lay between the germline ends. The CDR3, as DNA: TGTGCCAGCAGCTTAGTAGACGGGTCGGGCTATGAGCAGTTCTTC. As protein: CASSLVDGSGYEQFF.

This clonotype was observed many times. J is TRBJ1-5 and V is TRBV24-1, with D unresolved. This CDR3 has 13 residues. Germline values: CDR1 KGHDR, CDR2 SFDVKD. V gave up 9 bases and J gave up 4 bases, with 12 bases separating them. The CDR3 is CATEGGVNQPQHF. Here the CDR3 DNA reads TGTGCCACCGAGGGCGGGGTTAATCAGCCCCAGCATTTT.

The chain uses TRBV20-1 and TRBJ2-3; either TRBD1 or TRBD2 may fit D (5 bases each). The CDR3 contains 14 residues. Trimming removed 4 bases from V and 3 bases from J, with 14 bases in between. Germline assignment: CDR1 DFQATT and CDR2 SNEGSKA (reference sequence). The CDR3, as DNA: TGCAGTGCTATCAGGGCCGAGGGGACAGATACGCAGTATTTT. Protein sequence: CSAIRAEGTDTQYF.

This clonotype was seen repeatedly, ten times or more. This chain connects TRBV20-1 to TRBJ2-7; maybe TRBD2 (5 bases). Deletions cut 5 bases from V and 4 bases from J, with 12 bases between. The CDR3 runs to 12 residues. Per the germline V gene, CDR1 is DFQATT and CDR2 is SNEGSKA (reference sequence). CDR3 DNA: TGCAGTGCTGGCCAACTAGGGTACGAGCAGTACTTC. Its protein is CSAGQLGYEQYF.

V usage is TRBV28 and J usage is TRBJ2-1; TRBD1 matches 8 bases. Germline-derived CDR1 and CDR2 are MDHEN and SYDVKM. The V and J ends lost 3 bases and 2 bases, in that order; junction bases with no gene match: 9. The CDR3 has 17 amino acids. The chain's CDR3 is CASSFLKQGVAYNEQFF. CDR3 sequence (DNA): TGTGCCAGCAGTTTCTTAAAACAGGGGGTGGCCTACAATGAGCAGTTCTTC.

CDR3: CASSTQGNTGELFF. The CDR3 region has the DNA TGTGCCAGCTCAACACAGGGGAACACCGGGGAGCTGTTTTTT. V is TRBV18 and J is TRBJ2-2; possibly TRBD1 for D (6 bases). Trimming stripped 5 bases from V and 1 base from J, with 8 bases between. The CDR3 loop spans 14 amino acids. CDR1 KGHSH and CDR2 LQKENI come from the germline V gene.

This clonotype was seen only a few times. The V and J genes are TRBV30 and TRBJ1-2; 11 bases are shared with TRBD1. The CDR3 runs to 13 residues. V lost 4 bases and J lost 8; bases outside the gene matches: 6. Per the germline V gene, CDR1 is GTSNPN and CDR2 is SVGIG (reference sequence). DNA of the CDR3: TGTGCCTGGACCGTGGGGACAGGGGGAGGCTACACCTTC. Protein product: CAWTVGTGGGYTF.

This clonotype turned up a few times. This may be a read error: a much more frequent sequence differs by one nucleotide. This chain joins TRBV2 and TRBJ2-5, with TRBD1 identical over 7 bases. The CDR3 is 13 amino acids. The V gene's germline CDR1 is SNHLY and CDR2 FYNNEI. V was pared by 6 bases and J by 5 bases, with 6 bases of the junction left unmatched. The CDR3 loop is CASSKTGSETQYF. The CDR3 DNA reads as TGTGCCAGCAGCAAGACAGGGAGCGAGACCCAGTACTTC.

The sample holds many counts of this clonotype. The V gene is TRBV7-8, the J gene TRBJ2-6; TRBD1 matches 11 bases. V gave up 6 bases and J gave up 0 bases; unmatched junction bases: 10. The germline gives CDR1 SGHVS, CDR2 FQNEAQ. The CDR3 totals 19 residues. The CDR3 spells CASSSRDRGFSSGANVLTF. The CDR3 nucleotides read TGTGCCAGCAGTTCCCGGGACAGGGGGTTCAGCTCTGGGGCCAACGTCCTGACTTTC.